This T cell receptor (beta chain) was recovered during a study of CD8 T cells in Susac syndrome. Regarding the study as a whole: CD4+ repertoires of Susac syndrome patients lacked detectable clonal expansion.

This clonotype was detected only once. Its antigen is unknown. Blood CD8+ and CD4+ T cells underwent high-throughput TCR beta sequencing. Patients with Susac syndrome met diagnostic criteria that were recently defined for definite or probable disease. RNA totalling 0.5 to 1 ug underwent reverse transcription with random hexamers. Coverage of TCR beta CDR3 amplification by immunoSEQ multiplex PCR extended to 54 Vbeta and 13 Jbeta. TCRdb re-derived calls from the immunoSEQ multiplex PCR reads in MiXCR, one entry per CDR3 protein. The sample lists more than 150,000 distinct CDR3 sequences, roughly 95% seen once, with 0.15% to 0.2% in the top ten. Germline V gene sequence: CDR1 DFQATT, CDR2 SNEGSKA (reference sequence). V dropped 0 bases and J dropped 7 bases, with 10 bases sitting between them. This CDR3 is built from 13 residues.

The TCR comes from a human donor with Susac syndrome. Sequencing was done on a sample of CD4+ T cells from PBMCs. This chain connects TRBV20-1 to TRBJ2-4, with D tentatively TRBD2 (5 bases). The CDR3 protein is CSARDEQRNIQYF. The CDR3, as DNA: TGCAGTGCTAGAGATGAACAGCGGAACATTCAGTACTTC.